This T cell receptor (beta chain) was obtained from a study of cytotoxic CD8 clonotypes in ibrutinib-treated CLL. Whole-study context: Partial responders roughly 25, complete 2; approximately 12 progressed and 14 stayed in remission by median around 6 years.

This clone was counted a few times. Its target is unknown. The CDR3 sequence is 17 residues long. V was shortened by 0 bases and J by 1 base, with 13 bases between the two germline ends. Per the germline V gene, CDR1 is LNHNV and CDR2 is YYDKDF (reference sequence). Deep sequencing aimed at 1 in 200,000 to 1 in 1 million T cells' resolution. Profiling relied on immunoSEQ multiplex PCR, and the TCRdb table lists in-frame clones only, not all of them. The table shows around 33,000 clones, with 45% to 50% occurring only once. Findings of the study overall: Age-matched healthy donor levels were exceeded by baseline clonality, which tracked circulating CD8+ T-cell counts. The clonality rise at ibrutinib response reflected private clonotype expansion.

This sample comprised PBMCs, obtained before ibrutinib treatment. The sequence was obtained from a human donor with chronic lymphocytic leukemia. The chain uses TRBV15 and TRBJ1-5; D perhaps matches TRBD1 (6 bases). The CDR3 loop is CATSRDFGGASNQPQHF. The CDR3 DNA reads TGTGCCACCAGCAGAGATTTCGGGGGGGCAAGCAATCAGCCCCAGCATTTT.